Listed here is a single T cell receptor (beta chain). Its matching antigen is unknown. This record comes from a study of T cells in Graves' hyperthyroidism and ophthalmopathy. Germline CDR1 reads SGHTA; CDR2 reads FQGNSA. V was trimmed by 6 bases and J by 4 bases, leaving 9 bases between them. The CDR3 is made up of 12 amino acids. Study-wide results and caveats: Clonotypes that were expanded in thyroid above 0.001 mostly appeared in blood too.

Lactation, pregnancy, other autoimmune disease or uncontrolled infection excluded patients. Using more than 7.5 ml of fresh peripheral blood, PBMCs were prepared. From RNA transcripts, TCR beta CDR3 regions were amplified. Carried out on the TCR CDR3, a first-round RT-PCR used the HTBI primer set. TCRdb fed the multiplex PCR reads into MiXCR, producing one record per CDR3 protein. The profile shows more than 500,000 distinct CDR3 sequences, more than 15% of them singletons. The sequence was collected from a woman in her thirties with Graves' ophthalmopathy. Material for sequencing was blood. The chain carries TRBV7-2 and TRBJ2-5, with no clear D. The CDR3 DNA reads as TGTGCCAGCAGTTACTTTCGAGAGACCCAGTACTTC. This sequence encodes CASSYFRETQYF.